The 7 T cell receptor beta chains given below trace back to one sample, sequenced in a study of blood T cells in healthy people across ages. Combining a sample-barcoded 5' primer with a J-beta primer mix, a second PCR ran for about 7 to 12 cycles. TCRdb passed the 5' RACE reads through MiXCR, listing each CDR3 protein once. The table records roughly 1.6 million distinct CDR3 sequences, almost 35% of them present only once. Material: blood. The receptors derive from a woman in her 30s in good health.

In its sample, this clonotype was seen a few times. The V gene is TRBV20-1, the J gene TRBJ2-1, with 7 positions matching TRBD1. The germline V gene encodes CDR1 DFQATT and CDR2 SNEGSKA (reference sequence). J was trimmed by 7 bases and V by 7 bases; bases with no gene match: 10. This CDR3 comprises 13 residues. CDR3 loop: CSVDRAAENEQFF. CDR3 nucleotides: TGCAGTGTCGACAGGGCAGCAGAAAATGAGCAGTTCTTC.

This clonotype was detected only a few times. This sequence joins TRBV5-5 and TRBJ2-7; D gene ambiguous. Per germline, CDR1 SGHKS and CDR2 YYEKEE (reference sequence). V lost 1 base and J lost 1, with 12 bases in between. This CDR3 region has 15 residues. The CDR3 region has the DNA TGTGCCAGCAGCTTGTCGGCCCATGCGTCCTACGAGCAGTACTTC. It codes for CASSLSAHASYEQYF.

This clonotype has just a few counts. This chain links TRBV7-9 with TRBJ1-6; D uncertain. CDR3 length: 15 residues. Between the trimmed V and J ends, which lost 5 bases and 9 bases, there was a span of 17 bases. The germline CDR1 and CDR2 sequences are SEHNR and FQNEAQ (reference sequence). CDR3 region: CASSSLAIGPSPLHF. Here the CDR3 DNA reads TGTGCCAGCAGCAGCTTAGCGATAGGCCCTTCACCCCTCCACTTT.

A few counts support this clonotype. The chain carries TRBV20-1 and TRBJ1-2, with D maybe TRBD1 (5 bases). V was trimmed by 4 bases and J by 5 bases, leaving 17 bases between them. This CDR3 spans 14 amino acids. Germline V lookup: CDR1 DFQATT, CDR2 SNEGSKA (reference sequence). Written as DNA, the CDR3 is TGCAGTGCTACCTTCGTGACAGAGACTTATGGCTACACCTTC. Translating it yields CSATFVTETYGYTF.

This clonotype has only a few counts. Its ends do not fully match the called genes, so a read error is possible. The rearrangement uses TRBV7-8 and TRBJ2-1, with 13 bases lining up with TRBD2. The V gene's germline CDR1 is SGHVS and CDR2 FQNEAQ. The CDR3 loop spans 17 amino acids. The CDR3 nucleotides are TGCGCCAGCAGCCTAGGACTAGCGGGGGTTACCTACAATGAGCAGTTCTTC. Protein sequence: CASSLGLAGVTYNEQFF. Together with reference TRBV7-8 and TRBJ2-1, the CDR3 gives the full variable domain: GAGVSQSPRYKVAKRGQDVALRCDPISGHVSLFWYQQALGQGPEFLTYFQNEAQLDKSGLPSDRFFAERPEGSVSTLKIQRTQQEDSAVYLCASSLGLAGVTYNEQFFGPGTRLTVL.

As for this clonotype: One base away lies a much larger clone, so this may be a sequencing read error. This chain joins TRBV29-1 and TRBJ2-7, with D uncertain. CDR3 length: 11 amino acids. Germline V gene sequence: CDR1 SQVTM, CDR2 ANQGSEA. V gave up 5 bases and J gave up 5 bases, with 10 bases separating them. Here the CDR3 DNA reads TGCAGCGTTAAATACCGCAACGAGCAGTACTTC. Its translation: CSVKYRNEQYF.

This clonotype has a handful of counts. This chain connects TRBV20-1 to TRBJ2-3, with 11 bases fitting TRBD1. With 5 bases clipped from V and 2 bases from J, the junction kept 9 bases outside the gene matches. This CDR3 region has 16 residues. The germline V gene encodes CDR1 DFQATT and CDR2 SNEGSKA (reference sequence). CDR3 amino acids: CSASRDRGTITDTQYF. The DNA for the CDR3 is TGCAGTGCTTCCCGGGACAGGGGGACGATCACAGATACGCAGTATTTT.